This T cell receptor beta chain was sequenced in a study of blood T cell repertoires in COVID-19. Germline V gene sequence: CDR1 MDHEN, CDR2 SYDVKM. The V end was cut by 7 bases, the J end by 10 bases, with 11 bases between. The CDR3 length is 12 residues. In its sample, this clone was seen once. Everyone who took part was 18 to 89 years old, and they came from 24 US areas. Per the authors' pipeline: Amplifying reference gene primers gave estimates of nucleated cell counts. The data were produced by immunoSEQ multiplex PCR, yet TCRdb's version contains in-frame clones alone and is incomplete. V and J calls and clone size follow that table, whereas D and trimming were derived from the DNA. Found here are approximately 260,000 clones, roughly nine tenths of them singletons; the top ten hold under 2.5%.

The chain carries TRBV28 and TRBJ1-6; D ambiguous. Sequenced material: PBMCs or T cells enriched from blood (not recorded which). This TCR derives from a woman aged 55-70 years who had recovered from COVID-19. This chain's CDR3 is CASTRVGSPLHF. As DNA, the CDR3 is TGTGCCAGCACCCGGGTTGGATCACCCCTCCACTTT. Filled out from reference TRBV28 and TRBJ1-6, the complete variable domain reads DVKVTQSSRYLVKRTGEKVFLECVQDMDHENMFWYRQDPGLGLRLIYFSYDVKMKEKGDIPEGYSVSREKKERFSLILESASTNQTSMYLCASTRVGSPLHFGNGTRLTVT.